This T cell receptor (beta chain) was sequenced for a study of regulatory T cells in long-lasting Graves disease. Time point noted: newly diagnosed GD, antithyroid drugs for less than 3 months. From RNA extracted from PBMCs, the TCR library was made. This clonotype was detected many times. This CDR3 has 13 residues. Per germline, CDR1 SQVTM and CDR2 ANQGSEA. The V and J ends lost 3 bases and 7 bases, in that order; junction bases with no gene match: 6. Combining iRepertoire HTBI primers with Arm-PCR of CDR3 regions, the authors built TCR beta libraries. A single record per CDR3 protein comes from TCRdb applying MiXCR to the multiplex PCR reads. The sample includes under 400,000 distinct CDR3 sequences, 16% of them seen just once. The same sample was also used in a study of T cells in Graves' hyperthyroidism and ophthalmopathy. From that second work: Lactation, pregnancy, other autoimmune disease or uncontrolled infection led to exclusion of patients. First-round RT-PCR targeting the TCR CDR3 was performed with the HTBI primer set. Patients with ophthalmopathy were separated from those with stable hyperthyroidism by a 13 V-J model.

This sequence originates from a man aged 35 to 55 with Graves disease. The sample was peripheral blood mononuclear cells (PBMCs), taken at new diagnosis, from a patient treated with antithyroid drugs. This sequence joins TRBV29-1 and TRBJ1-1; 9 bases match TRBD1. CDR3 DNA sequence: TGCAGCGTTGATGTGCGACAGGGGGGTGAAGCTTTCTTT. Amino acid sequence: CSVDVRQGGEAFF.